The text below deals with one T cell receptor (beta chain). A few counts support this clonotype. It has no known antigen specificity. Base qualities are missing; no much larger clone stands one base away. This sample was included in a study of glioma-infiltrating T cells (dated by TCRdb to the mid-2010s). Regarding the study in general: Sequencing of TCR alpha- and beta-chain repertoires was performed on glioma tissue, on non-neoplastic brain tissue, and on matched peripheral blood mononuclear cells. To measure divergence between tissue and blood T-cell populations, each tissue-infiltrating repertoire was compared with the peripheral blood repertoire of the same patient. The paired cohort comprised three low-grade glioma patients, 8 or 9 primary glioblastoma patients and three non-glioma patients contributing non-neoplastic brain tissue.

TCR alpha and beta CDR3 regions were amplified with the iRepertoire nested amplicon-rescue multiplex PCR (arm-PCR) platform from RNA. The input for one-step reverse transcription and amplification was roughly 85-400 ng of tissue mRNA or PBMC total RNA. After bead purification, a secondary multiplex PCR added Illumina adapters, and libraries were gel-purified between 200 and 400 bp. Demultiplexing relied on internal 6-nucleotide barcodes carried by the libraries. Libraries were sequenced on an Illumina MiSeq with 2x220 or 2x250 nucleotide paired-end reads. Concerning the study's data processing: Paired reads were merged using FLASH 1.2.11 and were aligned to the GRCh37 human genome using BWA-MEM, after which TRA and TRB reads were extracted. An IMGT-derived reference of cassette sequences and CDR3 motifs, with pseudogenes included, was used for V and J assignment. Reads were translated in three frames, and productive CDR3s were defined as those with a C...FGXG motif and no stop codons. A clonotype was defined as a unique combination of a V-J cassette pair and a CDR3 amino acid sequence. Hamming distance filtering was applied to reads, with thresholds set by the sequence error rate of each sample in mapped regions. The raw public reads went through TCRdb reprocessing: fastp at Q25, MiXCR clone calling, in-frame beta chains kept. Rows are unified per CDR3 protein, each entry keeping the most common DNA and genes. These V and J calls rely on TCRdb rather than the paper's analysis. The sample profile shows roughly 120,000 distinct CDR3 sequences; roughly 24% of them were found once. Nearly 15% of the sample is held by the ten biggest clonotypes.

What the authors observed across the whole study: In non-neoplastic patients, VJ-independent divergence between tissue and blood fell below expectation, whereas in all gliomas, and especially in low-grade gliomas, the divergence rose above expectation. Only a very small number of CDR3 sequences turned up in both tissue and blood, a result put down to high CDR3 diversity combined with limited sampling. Group comparisons were based on small numbers of patients: three non-neoplastic, three low-grade glioma and several glioblastoma patients.

CDR1 and CDR2 are drawn from the germline V gene: SQVTM, ANQGSEA. Between the V and J ends, shortened by 0 bases and 8 bases respectively, the junction contains 16 bases. The CDR3 covers 14 residues, taking in both the cysteine and the phenylalanine. Kept here is only the CDR3 DNA, which spans 42 bases and is read in frame from base 1. Material for sequencing was glioma tissue, nonneoplastic brain tissue, or PBMCs (not recorded which). In this chain, TRBV29-1 is recombined with TRBJ1-2; a tentative D call is TRBD1 (6 bases match). This receptor was taken from a human donor with low-grade glioma or glioblastoma, undergoing nonglioma brain surgery, or in good health (not recorded which). Here is the DNA: TGCAGCGTTGAAGATCGCGGGGGCCTGGGAGGCTACACCTTC. This yields the protein CSVEDRGGLGGYTF. The full variable domain, with segments outside the CDR3 supplied by the reference TRBV29-1 and TRBJ1-2 proteins, appears as SAVISQKPSRDICQRGTSLTIQCQVDSQVTMMFWYRQQPGQSLTLIATANQGSEATYESGFVIDKFPISRPNLTFSTLTVSNMSPEDSSIYLCSVEDRGGLGGYTFGSGTRLTVV.